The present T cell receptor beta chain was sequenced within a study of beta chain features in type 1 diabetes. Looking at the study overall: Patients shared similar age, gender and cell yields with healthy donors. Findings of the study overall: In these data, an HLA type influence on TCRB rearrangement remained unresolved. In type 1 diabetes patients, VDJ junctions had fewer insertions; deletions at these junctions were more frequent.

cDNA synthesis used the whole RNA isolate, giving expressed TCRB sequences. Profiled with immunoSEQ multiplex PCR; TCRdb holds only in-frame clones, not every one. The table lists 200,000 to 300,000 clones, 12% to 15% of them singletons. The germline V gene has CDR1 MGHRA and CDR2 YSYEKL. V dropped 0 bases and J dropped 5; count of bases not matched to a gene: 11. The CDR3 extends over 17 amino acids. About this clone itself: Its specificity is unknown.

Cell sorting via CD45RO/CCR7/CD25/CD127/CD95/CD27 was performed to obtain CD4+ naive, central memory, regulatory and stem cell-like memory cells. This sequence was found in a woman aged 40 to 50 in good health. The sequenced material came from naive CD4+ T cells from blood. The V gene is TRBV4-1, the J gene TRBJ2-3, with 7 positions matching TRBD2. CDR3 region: CASSQDPQRGVGDTQYF. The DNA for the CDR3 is TGCGCCAGCAGCCAAGATCCCCAGCGGGGTGTGGGAGATACGCAGTATTTT.